This is a list of T cell receptor beta chains from one sample in a study of blood T cell repertoires in COVID-19. This table comes from immunoSEQ multiplex PCR, and its TCRdb copy is limited to in-frame clones, with some not included. This sample has 120,000 to 150,000 clones; around four fifths occur once, and the top ten carry roughly 6.4%. Material: PBMCs or T cells enriched from blood (not recorded which). Source of these receptors: a woman aged 40 to 50 who had recovered from COVID-19. Both conserved end residues are part of each CDR3. D genes are given only for firm matches.

J gene | V gene | D gene | CDR3 protein
TRBJ1-1 | TRBV6-5 | NA | CASSYSTGRTEAFF
TRBJ2-7 | TRBV9 | TRBD1 | CASSTRQGSSYEQYF
TRBJ1-4 | TRBV7-8 | NA | CASSTYRSTNEKLFF
TRBJ2-3 | TRBV25-1 | NA | CASSLAKSTDTQYF
TRBJ1-1 | TRBV11-2 | NA | CASSRGRTEAFF
TRBJ2-1 | TRBV11-3 | TRBD2 | CASSLISGSTSYNEQFF
TRBJ1-1 | TRBV2 | TRBD1 | CASREGAQTEAFF
TRBJ2-1 | TRBV10-3 | NA | CAISDYGYNEQFF
TRBJ2-2 | TRBV18 | TRBD2 | CASSPSGANTGELFF
TRBJ2-2 | TRBV29-1 | TRBD2 | CSAGTSGYTGELFF
TRBJ1-1 | TRBV29-1 | NA | CSVTKQGSGAFF
TRBJ2-7 | TRBV30 | TRBD2 | CAWSVRSAGYEQYF
TRBJ1-1 | TRBV13 | NA | CASSLAGRGTEAFF
TRBJ2-2 | TRBV11-3 | NA | CASSLDHTLELFF
TRBJ2-5 | TRBV5-1 | TRBD2 | CASSPGTSGSQETQYF
TRBJ1-1 | TRBV6-1 | TRBD1 | CASSETGQVNTEAFF
TRBJ1-5 | TRBV4-1 | TRBD1 | CASSHPKGTGSEGNQPQHF
TRBJ1-5 | TRBV10-3 | NA | CAISESGSNQPQHF
TRBJ2-5 | TRBV24-1 | TRBD1 | CATRDRDKETQYF
TRBJ1-4 | TRBV4-1 | NA | CASSPGLIGKLFF
TRBJ2-7 | TRBV4-1 | NA | CASSQESSYEQYF
TRBJ1-1 | TRBV11-2 | NA | CASSFPSQGEAFF
TRBJ2-1 | TRBV19 | TRBD2 | CASSTIAGGPLEQFF
TRBJ1-2 | TRBV6-5 | NA | CASSSPAGAVNYGYTF
TRBJ2-5 | TRBV21-1 | NA | CASSKTPVQETQYF
TRBJ2-7 | TRBV27 | NA | CASSFTGSSYEQYF
TRBJ1-2 | TRBV14 | NA | CASSQVHAGFSYGYTF
TRBJ2-3 | TRBV10-3 | TRBD2 | CANSGRSTDTQYF
TRBJ1-3 | TRBV7-9 | NA | CASSYTSSGNTIYF
TRBJ1-2 | TRBV3-1/TRBV3-2 | NA | CASSQDHGAAYGYTF
TRBJ2-7 | TRBV2 | TRBD1 | CASIEGQGNNEQYF
TRBJ2-5 | TRBV27 | NA | CASSLSGLPQETQYF
TRBJ1-2 | TRBV5-4 | TRBD1 | CASSSGQVYGYTF
TRBJ1-3 | TRBV29-1 | TRBD1 | CSVDDRGGNTIYF
TRBJ1-2 | TRBV10-3 | TRBD1 | CATAGTDIGYTF
TRBJ1-2 | TRBV7-9 | NA | CASSLGQANYGYTF
TRBJ2-7 | TRBV12-5 | NA | CASGLSGEDYEQYF
TRBJ1-2 | TRBV5-1 | TRBD1 | CASSWGTGHDGYTF
TRBJ1-1 | TRBV30 | TRBD1 | CASGTEITEAFF
TRBJ1-2 | TRBV29-1 | NA | CSVAGRAERGYTF
TRBJ2-7 | TRBV6-5 | NA | CASSTPGSRGEQYF
TRBJ2-1 | TRBV7-2 | TRBD1 | CASSLSRQGFNEQFF
TRBJ2-7 | TRBV5-6 | NA | CASSLNPSSYEQYF
TRBJ2-2 | TRBV5-1 | NA | CASCRDINTGELFF
TRBJ2-1 | TRBV27 | NA | CASSLGRYNEQFF
TRBJ1-2 | TRBV28 | TRBD1 | CASSHGQGNGYTF
TRBJ2-7 | TRBV21-1 | NA | CASSEAGTGSFEQYF
TRBJ1-5 | TRBV29-1 | TRBD1 | CSVATGVDQPQHF
TRBJ2-1 | TRBV15 | TRBD2 | CATSRTAGGSYNEQFF
TRBJ1-1 | TRBV30 | NA | CACFGGAKEAFF